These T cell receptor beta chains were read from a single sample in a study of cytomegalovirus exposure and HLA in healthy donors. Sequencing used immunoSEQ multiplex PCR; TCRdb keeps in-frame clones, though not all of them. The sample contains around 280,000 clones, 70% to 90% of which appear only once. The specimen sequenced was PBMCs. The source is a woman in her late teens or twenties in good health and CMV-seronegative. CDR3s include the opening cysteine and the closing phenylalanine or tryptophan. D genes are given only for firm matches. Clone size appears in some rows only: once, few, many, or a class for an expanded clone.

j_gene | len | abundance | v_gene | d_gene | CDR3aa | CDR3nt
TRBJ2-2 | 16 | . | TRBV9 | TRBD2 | CASSESGGANTGELFF | TGTGCCAGCAGCGAGAGCGGGGGCGCGAACACCGGGGAGCTGTTTTTT
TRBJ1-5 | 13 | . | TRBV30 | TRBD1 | CAWGTGGDQPQHF | TGTGCCTGGGGGACAGGGGGGGATCAGCCCCAGCATTTT
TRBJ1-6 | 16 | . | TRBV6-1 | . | CASREEVSAYNSPLHF | TGTGCCAGCAGGGAAGAAGTCAGCGCCTATAATTCACCCCTCCACTTT
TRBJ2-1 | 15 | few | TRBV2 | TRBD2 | CASIGSSGGINEQFF | TGTGCCAGCATAGGAAGCAGCGGGGGGATAAATGAGCAGTTCTTC
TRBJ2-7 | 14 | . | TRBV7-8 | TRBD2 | CASSSLRGAYEQYF | TGTGCCAGCAGCTCCCTCCGGGGGGCCTACGAGCAGTACTTC
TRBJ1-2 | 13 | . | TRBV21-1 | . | CASSKDGRAGYTF | TGTGCCAGCAGCAAAGATGGCAGGGCAGGCTACACCTTC
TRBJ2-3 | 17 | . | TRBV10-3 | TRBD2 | CAISAPSSGGDTDTQYF | TGTGCCATCAGTGCGCCCTCTAGCGGGGGGGACACAGATACGCAGTATTTT
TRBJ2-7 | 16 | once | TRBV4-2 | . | CASSQVHGGGFYEQYF | TGTGCCAGCAGCCAAGTTCATGGCGGAGGATTCTACGAGCAGTACTTC
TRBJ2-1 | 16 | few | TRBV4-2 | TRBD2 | CASSQRGGSSYNEQFF | TGTGCCAGCAGCCAAAGGGGAGGGAGCTCCTACAATGAGCAGTTCTTC
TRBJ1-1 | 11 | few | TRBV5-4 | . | CASSSVEEAFF | TGTGCCAGCAGCTCGGTGGAGGAAGCTTTCTTT
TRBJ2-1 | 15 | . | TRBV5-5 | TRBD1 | CASSRMDRGYNEQFF | TGTGCCAGCAGTCGGATGGACAGGGGGTACAATGAGCAGTTCTTC
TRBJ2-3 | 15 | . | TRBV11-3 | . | CASSLGTGRGDTQYF | TGTGCCAGCAGCTTAGGGACCGGAAGGGGAGATACGCAGTATTTT
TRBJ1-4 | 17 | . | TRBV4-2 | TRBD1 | CASSQVFRTGEGEKLFF | TGTGCCAGCAGCCAAGTTTTTAGGACAGGGGAGGGTGAAAAACTGTTTTTT
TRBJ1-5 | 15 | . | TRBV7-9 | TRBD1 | CSSSPGQGVVQPQHF | TGTTCCAGCAGCCCCGGACAGGGTGTCGTACAGCCCCAGCATTTT
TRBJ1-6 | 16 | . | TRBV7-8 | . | CASSLAGTPYNSPLHF | TGTGCCAGCAGCTTAGCCGGGACACCTTATAATTCACCCCTCCACTTT
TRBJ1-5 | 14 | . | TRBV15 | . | CATSSRAAGQPQHF | TGTGCCACCAGCTCCCGGGCCGCGGGGCAGCCCCAGCATTTT
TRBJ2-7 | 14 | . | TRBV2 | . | CASSFRLELYEQYF | TGTGCCAGCAGTTTTAGACTGGAACTCTACGAGCAGTACTTC
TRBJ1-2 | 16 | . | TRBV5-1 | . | CASSSTASTGGYGYTF | TGCGCCAGCAGCTCAACCGCGTCGACGGGAGGCTATGGCTACACCTTC
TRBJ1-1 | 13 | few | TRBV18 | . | CASSPPAGDGAFF | TGTGCCAGCTCACCCCCGGCGGGGGACGGAGCTTTCTTT
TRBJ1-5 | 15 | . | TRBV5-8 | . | CASSLEQGSNQPQHF | TGTGCCAGCAGCTTGGAACAGGGTAGCAATCAGCCCCAGCATTTT
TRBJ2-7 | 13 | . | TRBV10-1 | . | CASSDGARGEQYF | TGCGCCAGCAGTGATGGGGCGCGGGGCGAGCAGTACTTC
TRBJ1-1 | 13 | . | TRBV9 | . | CASSVDGVAEAFF | TGTGCCAGCAGCGTAGACGGGGTAGCTGAAGCTTTCTTT
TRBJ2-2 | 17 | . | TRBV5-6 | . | CASRIRSWREDTGELFF | TGTGCCAGCAGGATTCGCAGTTGGAGGGAGGACACCGGGGAGCTGTTTTTT
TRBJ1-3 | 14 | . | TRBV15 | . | CATEDPSSGNTIYF | TGTGCCACTGAGGATCCGAGCTCTGGAAACACCATATATTTT
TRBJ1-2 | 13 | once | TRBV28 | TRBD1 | CAIGQGAPYGYTF | TGTGCCATCGGACAGGGGGCACCCTATGGCTACACCTTC
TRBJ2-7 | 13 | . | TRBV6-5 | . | CASSEVLVYEQYF | TGTGCCAGCAGTGAAGTACTAGTCTACGAGCAGTACTTC
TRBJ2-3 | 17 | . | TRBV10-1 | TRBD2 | CASSDPGLAGGTDTQYF | TGCGCCAGCAGTGATCCAGGACTAGCGGGGGGAACAGATACGCAGTATTTT
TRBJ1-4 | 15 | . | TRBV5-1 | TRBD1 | CASSLFRDSNEKLFF | TGCGCCAGCAGCTTGTTTCGGGACAGTAATGAAAAACTGTTTTTT
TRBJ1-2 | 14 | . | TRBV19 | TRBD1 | CASSTYRGHDGYTF | TGTGCCAGTAGTACCTACAGGGGTCACGATGGCTACACCTTC
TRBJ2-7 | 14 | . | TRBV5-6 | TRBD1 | CASSGTGGKYEQYF | TGTGCCAGCAGTGGGACAGGGGGCAAATACGAGCAGTACTTC
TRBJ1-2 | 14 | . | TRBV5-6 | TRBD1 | CASSLNRGGYGYTF | TGTGCCAGCAGCCTAAACAGGGGAGGCTATGGCTACACCTTC
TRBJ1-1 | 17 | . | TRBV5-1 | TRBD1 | CASSLVGQGVAVSEAFF | TGCGCCAGCAGCTTGGTGGGACAGGGGGTCGCCGTCTCTGAAGCTTTCTTT
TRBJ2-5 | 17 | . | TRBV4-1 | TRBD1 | CASSQLRTGGGQETQYF | TGCGCCAGCAGCCAACTTAGGACAGGGGGAGGCCAAGAGACCCAGTACTTC
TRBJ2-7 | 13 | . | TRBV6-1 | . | CASLGGLGYEQYF | TGTGCCAGCCTAGGAGGGTTGGGCTACGAGCAGTACTTC
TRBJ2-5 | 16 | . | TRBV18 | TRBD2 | CASSPRASGGQETQYF | TGTGCCAGCTCACCAAGGGCTAGCGGGGGACAAGAGACCCAGTACTTC